This T cell receptor (beta chain) was recorded in a study of blood T cell repertoires in COVID-19. Study details: Sources were T cells, B-cell-depleted T cells, or PBMCs; the material itself was cDNA or gDNA.

Authors' processing steps: Amplification of reference gene primers provided the estimated nucleated cell counts. Clones were read by immunoSEQ multiplex PCR, and TCRdb kept only the in-frame ones, dropping some. D and trimming were read from the DNA, whereas the V and J calls and clone size are those reported in that table. The data contain a few hundred thousand clones, roughly four fifths of them singletons. From germline, CDR1 is SGHRS and CDR2 YFSETQ. The CDR3 has 15 residues. Trimming cost V 0 bases and J 6 bases, with 12 bases left between them. Residents of around 24 US areas, aged roughly 18 to 89 years, made up the participants. Cohort allocation depended upon clinical history that participants reported.

The chain is built from TRBV5-1 and TRBJ1-4; perhaps TRBD1 as D (5 bases). The specimen sequenced was PBMCs or T cells enriched from blood (not recorded which). The TCR sequence derives from a woman aged 40 to 50 with acute COVID-19. CDR3 nucleotide sequence: TGCGCCAGCAGCTTGGGGGGCAGGACGGATGAAAAACTGTTTTTT. Translated: CASSLGGRTDEKLFF.